The 14 T cell receptor beta chains below were found in one sample sequenced in a study of cytotoxic CD8 clonotypes in ibrutinib-treated CLL. Repertoires were generated with immunoSEQ multiplex PCR, while TCRdb's copy carries only in-frame clones and drops some. The sample lists roughly 200,000 clones; approximately 79% were seen once. The source was PBMCs, collected after 12 months of ibrutinib treatment. The receptors shown here come from a human donor with chronic lymphocytic leukemia.

V usage is TRBV18 and J usage is TRBJ1-2; no definite D call. CDR1 is KGHSH, CDR2 LQKENI, per germline. The V and J ends lost 0 bases and 3 bases respectively, with 8 bases between them. The CDR3 consists of 14 residues. The CDR3 loop reads CASSPPGRDYGYTF. DNA of the CDR3: TGTGCCAGCTCACCACCGGGGAGGGACTATGGCTACACCTTC.

This chain uses TRBV5-6 with TRBJ1-2; no definite D call. CDR1 SGHDT and CDR2 YYEEEE come from the germline V gene. V lost 0 bases and J lost 3, with 9 bases in between. This CDR3 region has 14 residues. The CDR3 here is CASSLDEGYYGYTF. CDR3 in DNA: TGTGCCAGCAGCTTGGATGAGGGCTACTATGGCTACACCTTC.

This chain connects TRBV25-1 to TRBJ2-5; D is unclear. From germline, CDR1 is MGHDK and CDR2 SYGVNS. With 6 bases removed from V and 2 bases from J, the gap between germline ends came to 13 bases. This CDR3 has 14 amino acids. CDR3 sequence reads: CASRGPRLQETQYF. As DNA, the CDR3 is TGTGCCAGCAGGGGCCCACGACTTCAAGAGACCCAGTACTTC.

This clone was observed a handful of times. V is TRBV5-1 and J is TRBJ2-1; D is unresolved. Germline loops: CDR1 SGHRS, CDR2 YFSETQ. Trimming removed 2 bases at V and 7 bases at J, with 13 bases between. This CDR3 region has 14 residues. CDR3 nucleotide sequence: TGCGCCAGCAGCTTAGAGCCCCGTACGAATGAGCAGTTCTTC. It is translated as CASSLEPRTNEQFF.

The J gene is TRBJ2-7, the V gene TRBV2; 9 nucleotides align to TRBD2. The CDR3 length is 17 residues. The V gene end was trimmed by 0 bases and the J gene end by 3 bases; junction bases not matched to a gene: 9. Germline V lookup: CDR1 SNHLY, CDR2 FYNNEI. DNA for the CDR3: TGTGCCAGCAGTGAAGCGGGGGTAGCGGGAGATAACTACGAGCAGTACTTC. Translation gives CASSEAGVAGDNYEQYF.

Worth noting for this clone: One junction end disagrees with the germline gene, perhaps due to a read error. This chain links TRBV4-1 with TRBJ1-1, with TRBD1 matching 7 bases. This CDR3 is 15 amino acids long. Germline V gene data show CDR1 as MGHRA and CDR2 as YSYEKL. DNA for the CDR3: TGCGCCAGCAGGCAAGGGGGCCAGTCGGGGACTGAAGCTTTCTTT. Its translation: CASRQGGQSGTEAFF.

In nucleotides, the CDR3 is TGTGCCTGGAGGGGACAGGGTGGATCGGGCGAGCAGTACTTC. It encodes CAWRGQGGSGEQYF. The chain is built from TRBV30 and TRBJ2-7; 9 bases align to TRBD1. The V and J ends lost 3 bases and 6 bases, in that order; junction bases with no gene match: 9. The CDR3 contains 14 residues. From germline, CDR1 is GTSNPN and CDR2 SVGIG (reference sequence).

This clone appeared a single time. This chain joins TRBV19 and TRBJ1-3; D might be TRBD1 (6 bases). Looked up from germline, CDR1 is LNHDA and CDR2 is SQIVND (reference sequence). The CDR3 totals 18 residues. V shed 9 bases and J shed 2 bases, with 26 bases lying between them. The CDR3 bases are TGTGCCAGCATCCCTGGACTGAGACAGGAGGTGCCTGGAAACACCATATATTTT. It encodes CASIPGLRQEVPGNTIYF.

CDR3 residues: CASSSARRWQPLSYGYTF. The DNA of the CDR3 is TGTGCCAGCAGCTCCGCTAGGAGGTGGCAGCCTCTCAGCTATGGCTACACCTTC. V usage is TRBV7-2 and J usage is TRBJ1-2; no firm D call. This CDR3 is built from 18 residues. Germline assignment: CDR1 SGHTA and CDR2 FQGNSA. V was clipped by 4 bases and J by 4 bases, with 25 bases between them.

The genes are TRBV5-1 and TRBJ1-1, with 11 bases lining up with TRBD1. V lost 4 bases and J lost 5; bases outside the gene matches: 4. The CDR3 runs 14 residues. The V gene's germline CDR1 is SGHRS and CDR2 YFSETQ. CDR3 bases: TGCGCCAGCAGCCAAGGGACAGGGGGAACTGAAGCTTTCTTT. It encodes CASSQGTGGTEAFF.

This clone was recorded only once. The gene calls are TRBV4-1 and TRBJ2-1, with D maybe TRBD2 (5 bases). Trimming removed 0 bases from V and 4 bases from J, with 10 bases in between. Germline-derived CDR1 and CDR2 are MGHRA and YSYEKL. The CDR3 is 15 residues long. The chain's CDR3 is CASSQDGRGYNEQFF. CDR3 DNA sequence: TGCGCCAGCAGCCAAGATGGGAGAGGATACAATGAGCAGTTCTTC.

The gene calls are TRBV2 and TRBJ1-1; tentative D call: TRBD1 (5 bases). Germline V gene sequence: CDR1 SNHLY, CDR2 FYNNEI. V lost 1 base and J 3 bases, leaving 6 bases between the germline ends. CDR3 length equals 13 residues. DNA of the CDR3: TGTGCCAGCAGTGAAGTGGGGGACACTGAAGCTTTCTTT. It translates to CASSEVGDTEAFF.

The chain has TRBV18 and TRBJ1-2, with a possible D match to TRBD1 (5 bases). The CDR3 is 13 residues long. Germline CDR1 is KGHSH and CDR2 is LQKENI. V was pared by 3 bases and J by 2 bases, with 7 bases between. As DNA, the CDR3 is TGTGCCAGCTCACCGACAGACAACTATGGCTACACCTTC. It translates to CASSPTDNYGYTF.

This chain links TRBV30 with TRBJ2-7, with 7 bases fitting TRBD1. This CDR3 comprises 17 residues. Germline V CDR1 and CDR2: GTSNPN, SVGIG (reference sequence). The junction had 11 bases not matched to a gene; V was cut back by 0 bases and J by 0 bases. The CDR3 coding sequence is TGTGCCTGGAGTGTAGGGACAGACCATAGTATCTCCTACGAGCAGTACTTC. Protein sequence: CAWSVGTDHSISYEQYF.